A selection of T cell receptor beta chains follows, all from one sample in a study of shared clonotypes between healthy human individuals. The table came from immunoSEQ multiplex PCR; TCRdb's copy has only in-frame clones and leaves some out. The table lists around 2.5 million clones, more than 85% of them singletons, with approximately 0.37% in the top ten. The sample comprised naive CD4+ T cells from PBMCs. These receptors all come from a man aged 18-30 years in good health. Some clones in this sample may be carry-over from other donors' samples. CDR3s include the opening cysteine and the closing phenylalanine or tryptophan. The order of the fields is V gene, D gene, J gene, CDR3 protein, CDR3 DNA. The D gene is left open where the match is weak.

v_call: TRBV5-4; d_call: NA; j_call: TRBJ2-2; cdr3_aa: CASTFWGTGELFF; cdr3_nt: TGTGCCAGCACCTTCTGGGGGACCGGGGAGCTGTTTTTT
v_call: TRBV2; d_call: TRBD1; j_call: TRBJ1-5; cdr3_aa: CASSEWGQGTQPQHF; cdr3_nt: TGTGCCAGCAGTGAATGGGGACAGGGGACTCAGCCCCAGCATTTT
v_call: TRBV4-2; d_call: NA; j_call: TRBJ2-1; cdr3_aa: CASSQEQEGYNEQFF; cdr3_nt: TGTGCCAGCAGCCAAGAGCAGGAGGGGTACAATGAGCAGTTCTTC
v_call: TRBV6-5; d_call: NA; j_call: TRBJ2-1; cdr3_aa: CASSRLSSEQFF; cdr3_nt: TGTGCCAGCAGTCGACTATCCAGTGAGCAGTTCTTC
v_call: TRBV28; d_call: TRBD1; j_call: TRBJ1-5; cdr3_aa: CASSPWDRAVQPQHF; cdr3_nt: TGTGCCAGCAGTCCGTGGGACAGGGCGGTTCAGCCCCAGCATTTT
v_call: TRBV14; d_call: NA; j_call: TRBJ2-7; cdr3_aa: CASSLQRAPYEQYF; cdr3_nt: TGTGCCAGCAGCCTACAGCGGGCCCCCTACGAGCAGTACTTC
v_call: TRBV5-6; d_call: TRBD2; j_call: TRBJ2-2; cdr3_aa: CASSLALAENTGELFF; cdr3_nt: TGTGCCAGCAGCTTGGCGCTAGCGGAGAACACCGGGGAGCTGTTTTTT
v_call: TRBV5-4; d_call: TRBD1; j_call: TRBJ1-1; cdr3_aa: CASSSGTVQNTEAFF; cdr3_nt: TGTGCCAGCAGCTCCGGGACAGTTCAGAACACTGAAGCTTTCTTT
v_call: TRBV6-6; d_call: NA; j_call: TRBJ1-4; cdr3_aa: CASSFYRVVSLFF; cdr3_nt: TGTGCCAGCAGTTTTTACAGGGTTGTAAGCCTGTTTTTT
v_call: TRBV9; d_call: NA; j_call: TRBJ1-3; cdr3_aa: CASSPTVGGNTIYF; cdr3_nt: TGTGCCAGCAGCCCGACAGTAGGGGGAAACACCATATATTTT
v_call: TRBV9; d_call: TRBD2; j_call: TRBJ2-1; cdr3_aa: CASTPFASGNEQFF; cdr3_nt: TGTGCCAGCACCCCTTTTGCTAGCGGCAATGAGCAGTTCTTC